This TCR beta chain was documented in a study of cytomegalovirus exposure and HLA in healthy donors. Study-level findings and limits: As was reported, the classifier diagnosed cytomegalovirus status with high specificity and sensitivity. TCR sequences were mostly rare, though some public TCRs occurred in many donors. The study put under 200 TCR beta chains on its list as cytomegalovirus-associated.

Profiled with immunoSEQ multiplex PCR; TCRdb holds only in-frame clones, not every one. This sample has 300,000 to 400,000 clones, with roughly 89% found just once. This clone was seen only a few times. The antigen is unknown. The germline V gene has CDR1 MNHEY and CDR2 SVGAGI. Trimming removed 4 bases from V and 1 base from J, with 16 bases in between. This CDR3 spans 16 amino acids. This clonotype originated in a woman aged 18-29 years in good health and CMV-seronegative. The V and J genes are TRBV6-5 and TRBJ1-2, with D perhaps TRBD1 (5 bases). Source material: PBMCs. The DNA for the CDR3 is TGTGCCAGCAGTTCCATAGGGACTCGGATTAACTATGGCTACACCTTC. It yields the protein CASSSIGTRINYGYTF.